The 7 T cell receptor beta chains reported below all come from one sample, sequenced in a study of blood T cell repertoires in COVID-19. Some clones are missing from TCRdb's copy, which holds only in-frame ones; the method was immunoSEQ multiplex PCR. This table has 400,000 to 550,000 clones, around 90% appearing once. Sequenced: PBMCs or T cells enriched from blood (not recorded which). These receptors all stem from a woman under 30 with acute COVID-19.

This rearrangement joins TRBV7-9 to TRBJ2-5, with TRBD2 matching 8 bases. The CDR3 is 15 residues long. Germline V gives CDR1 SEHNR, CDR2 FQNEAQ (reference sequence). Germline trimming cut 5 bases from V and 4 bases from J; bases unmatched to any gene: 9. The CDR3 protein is CASSGNVAGGETQYF. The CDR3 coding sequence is TGTGCCAGCAGCGGAAACGTGGCGGGAGGAGAGACCCAGTACTTC. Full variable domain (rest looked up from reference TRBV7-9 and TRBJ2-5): DTGVSQNPRHKITKRGQNVTFRCDPISEHNRLYWYRQTLGQGPEFLTYFQNEAQLEKSRLLSDRFSAERPKGSFSTLEIQRTEQGDSAMYLCASSGNVAGGETQYFGPGTRLLVL.

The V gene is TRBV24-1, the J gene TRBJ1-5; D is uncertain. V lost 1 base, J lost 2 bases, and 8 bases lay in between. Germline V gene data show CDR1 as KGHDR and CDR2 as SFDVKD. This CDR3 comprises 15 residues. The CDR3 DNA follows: TGTGCCACCAGTGATTTAAAGGGAGGCAATCAGCCCCAGCATTTT. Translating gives CATSDLKGGNQPQHF.

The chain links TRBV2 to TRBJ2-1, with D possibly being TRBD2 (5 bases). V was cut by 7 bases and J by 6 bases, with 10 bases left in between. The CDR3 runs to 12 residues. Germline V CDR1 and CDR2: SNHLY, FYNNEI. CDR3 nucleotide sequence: TGTGCCAGCAAAGGACTGGTCAATGAGCAGTTCTTC. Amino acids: CASKGLVNEQFF. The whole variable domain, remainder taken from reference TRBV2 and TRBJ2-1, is EPEVTQTPSHQVTQMGQEVILRCVPISNHLYFYWYRQILGQKVEFLVSFYNNEISEKSEIFDDQFSVERPDGSNFTLKIRSTKLEDSAMYFCASKGLVNEQFFGPGTRLTVL.

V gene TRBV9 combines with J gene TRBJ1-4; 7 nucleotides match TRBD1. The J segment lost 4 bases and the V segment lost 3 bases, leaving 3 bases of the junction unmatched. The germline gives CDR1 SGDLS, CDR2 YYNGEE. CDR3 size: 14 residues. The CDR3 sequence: CASSGTGGNEKLFF. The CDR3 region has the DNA TGTGCCAGCAGCGGGACAGGCGGTAATGAAAAACTGTTTTTT.

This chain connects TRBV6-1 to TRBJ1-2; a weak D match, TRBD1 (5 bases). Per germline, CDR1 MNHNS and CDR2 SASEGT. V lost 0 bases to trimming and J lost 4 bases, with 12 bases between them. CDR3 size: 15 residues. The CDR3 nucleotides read TGTGCCAGCAGTGAAGCGCTAATAGGGGTCTATGGCTACACCTTC. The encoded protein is CASSEALIGVYGYTF.

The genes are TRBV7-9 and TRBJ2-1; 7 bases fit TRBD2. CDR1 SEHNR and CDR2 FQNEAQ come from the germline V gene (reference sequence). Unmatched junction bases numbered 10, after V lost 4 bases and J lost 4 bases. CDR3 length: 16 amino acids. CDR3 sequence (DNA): TGTGCCAGCAGCTCTCACCGAGCGGGATTTTACAATGAGCAGTTCTTC. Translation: CASSSHRAGFYNEQFF.

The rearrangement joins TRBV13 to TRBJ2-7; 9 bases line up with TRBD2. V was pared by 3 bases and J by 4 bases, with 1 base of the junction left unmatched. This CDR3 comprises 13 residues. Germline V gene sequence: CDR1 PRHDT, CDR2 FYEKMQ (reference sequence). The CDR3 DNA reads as TGTGCCAGCAGCTTTGCGGGAGGGTACGAGCAGTACTTC. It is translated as CASSFAGGYEQYF. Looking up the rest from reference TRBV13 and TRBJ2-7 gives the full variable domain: AAGVIQSPRHLIKEKRETATLKCYPIPRHDTVYWYQQGPGQDPQFLISFYEKMQSDKGSIPDRFSAQQFSDYHSELNMSSLELGDSALYFCASSFAGGYEQYFGPGTRLTVT.